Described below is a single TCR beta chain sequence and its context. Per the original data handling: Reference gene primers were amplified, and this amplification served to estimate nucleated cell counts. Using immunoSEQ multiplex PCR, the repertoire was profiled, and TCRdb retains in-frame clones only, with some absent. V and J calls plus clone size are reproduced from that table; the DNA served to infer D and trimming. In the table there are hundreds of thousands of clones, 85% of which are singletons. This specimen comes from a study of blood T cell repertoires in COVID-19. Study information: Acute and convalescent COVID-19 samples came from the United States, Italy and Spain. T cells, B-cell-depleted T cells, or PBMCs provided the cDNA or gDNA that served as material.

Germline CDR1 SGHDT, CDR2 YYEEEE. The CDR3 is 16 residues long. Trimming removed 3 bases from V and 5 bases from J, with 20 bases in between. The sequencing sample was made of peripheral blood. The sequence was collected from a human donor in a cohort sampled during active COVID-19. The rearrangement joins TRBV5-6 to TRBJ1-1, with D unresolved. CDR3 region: CASSWRPSRTGTEAFF. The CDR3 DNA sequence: TGTGCCAGCAGCTGGCGCCCGTCGCGAACGGGGACTGAAGCTTTCTTT.